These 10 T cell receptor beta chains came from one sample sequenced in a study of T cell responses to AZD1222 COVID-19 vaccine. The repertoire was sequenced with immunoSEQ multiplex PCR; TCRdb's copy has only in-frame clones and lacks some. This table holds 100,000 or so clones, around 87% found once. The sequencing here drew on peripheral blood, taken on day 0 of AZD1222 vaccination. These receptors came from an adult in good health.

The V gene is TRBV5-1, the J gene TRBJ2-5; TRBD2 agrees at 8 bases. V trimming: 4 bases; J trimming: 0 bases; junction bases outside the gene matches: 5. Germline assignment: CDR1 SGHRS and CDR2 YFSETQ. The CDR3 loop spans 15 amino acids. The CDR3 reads CASSPRGADQETQYF. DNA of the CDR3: TGCGCCAGCAGCCCGCGGGGGGCCGACCAAGAGACCCAGTACTTC.

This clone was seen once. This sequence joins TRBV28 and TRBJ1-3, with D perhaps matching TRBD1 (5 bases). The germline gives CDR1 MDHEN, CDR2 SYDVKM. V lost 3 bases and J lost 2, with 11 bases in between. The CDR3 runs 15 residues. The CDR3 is CASSFLGAAGNTIYF. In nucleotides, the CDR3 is TGTGCCAGCAGTTTCCTAGGGGCCGCTGGAAACACCATATATTTT.

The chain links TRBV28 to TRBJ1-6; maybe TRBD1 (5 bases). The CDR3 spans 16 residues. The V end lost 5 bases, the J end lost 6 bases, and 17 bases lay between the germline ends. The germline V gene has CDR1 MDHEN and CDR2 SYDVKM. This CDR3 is CASSPLGTVGNSPLHF. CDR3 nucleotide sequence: TGTGCCAGCAGTCCCCTCGGGACCGTCGGTAATTCACCCCTCCACTTT. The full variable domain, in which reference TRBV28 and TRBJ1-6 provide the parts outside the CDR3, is DVKVTQSSRYLVKRTGEKVFLECVQDMDHENMFWYRQDPGLGLRLIYFSYDVKMKEKGDIPEGYSVSREKKERFSLILESASTNQTSMYLCASSPLGTVGNSPLHFGNGTRLTVT.

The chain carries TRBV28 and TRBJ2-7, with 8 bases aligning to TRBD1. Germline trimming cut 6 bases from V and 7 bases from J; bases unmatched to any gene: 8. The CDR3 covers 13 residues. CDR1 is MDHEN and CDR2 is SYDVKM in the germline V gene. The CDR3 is CASRSTGVREQYF. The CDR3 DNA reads TGTGCCAGCAGATCGACAGGGGTCCGGGAGCAGTACTTC. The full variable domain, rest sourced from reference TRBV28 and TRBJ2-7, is DVKVTQSSRYLVKRTGEKVFLECVQDMDHENMFWYRQDPGLGLRLIYFSYDVKMKEKGDIPEGYSVSREKKERFSLILESASTNQTSMYLCASRSTGVREQYFGPGTRLTVT.

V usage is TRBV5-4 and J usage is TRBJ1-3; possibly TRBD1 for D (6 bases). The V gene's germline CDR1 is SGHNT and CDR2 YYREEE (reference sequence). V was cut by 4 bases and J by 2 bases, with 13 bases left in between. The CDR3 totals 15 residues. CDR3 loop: CASSVSGGTGNTIYF. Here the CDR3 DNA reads TGTGCCAGCAGCGTCAGTGGGGGCACTGGAAACACCATATATTTT.

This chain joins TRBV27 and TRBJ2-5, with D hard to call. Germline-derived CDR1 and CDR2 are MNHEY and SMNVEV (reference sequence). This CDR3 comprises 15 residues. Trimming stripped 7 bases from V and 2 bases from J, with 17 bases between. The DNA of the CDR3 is TGTGCCAGCACCCGGACGTACCAACCTCAAGAGACCCAGTACTTC. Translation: CASTRTYQPQETQYF.

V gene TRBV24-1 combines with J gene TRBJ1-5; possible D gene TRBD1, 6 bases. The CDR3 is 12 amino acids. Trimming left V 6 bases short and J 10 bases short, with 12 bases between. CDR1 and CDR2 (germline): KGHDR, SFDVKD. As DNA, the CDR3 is TGTGCCACCAGTCAGGGGCTTGTCCCCCAGCATTTT. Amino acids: CATSQGLVPQHF.

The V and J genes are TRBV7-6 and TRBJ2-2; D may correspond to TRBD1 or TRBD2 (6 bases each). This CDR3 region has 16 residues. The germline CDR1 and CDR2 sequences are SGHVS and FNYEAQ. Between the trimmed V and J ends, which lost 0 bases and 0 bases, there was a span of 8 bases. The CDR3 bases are TGTGCCAGCAGCTTAGCCCGGGGGCCGAACACCGGGGAGCTGTTTTTT. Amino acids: CASSLARGPNTGELFF.

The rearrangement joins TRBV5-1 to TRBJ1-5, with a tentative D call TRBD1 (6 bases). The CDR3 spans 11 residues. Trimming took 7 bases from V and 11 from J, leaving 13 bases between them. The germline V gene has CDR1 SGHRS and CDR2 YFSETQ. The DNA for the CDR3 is TGCGCCAGCTGGGCACGACAGGCCCAGCATTTT. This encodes CASWARQAQHF.

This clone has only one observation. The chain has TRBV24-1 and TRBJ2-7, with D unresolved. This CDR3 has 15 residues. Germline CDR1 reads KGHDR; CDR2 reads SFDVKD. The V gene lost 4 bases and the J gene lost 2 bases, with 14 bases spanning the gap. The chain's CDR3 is CATSDSDRPPYEQYF. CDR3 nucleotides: TGTGCCACCAGTGACTCTGACCGGCCCCCCTACGAGCAGTACTTC.